The clone carrying this T cell receptor (beta chain) was observed a single time. Its target is not known. Individuals having autoimmune disease history or systemic immunosuppression were not enrolled. Only in-frame clones appear in the TCRdb table, and some are missing; sequencing was by immunoSEQ multiplex PCR. Here the sample spans tens of thousands of clones, approximately 90% being singletons. These data belong to a study of OX40 agonist ivuxolimab in advanced cancers. The study, taken as a whole, reports: Which antigen the expanded peripheral T cells recognized is unknown. With doses of 0.1 to 3.0 mg/kg, CD4+ and CD8+ blood T cells had undergone clonal expansion by week 6.

The sample in question was CD4+ or CD8+ T cells sorted from blood, obtained in a trial of the OX40 agonist ivuxolimab. This clonotype was obtained from an adult with an advanced solid tumor such as melanoma, head and neck, liver or kidney cancer.

CDR3 DNA: TGTGCCAGCAGCAAAGACGGGGAGGCAACTAATGAAAAACTGTTTTTT. Amino acids: CASSKDGEATNEKLFF. The chain combines TRBV21-1 with TRBJ1-4. TRBV21-1 has pseudogene status. The CDR3 has 16 residues.